The 10 T cell receptor gamma chains below come from one sample, sequenced in a study of intestinal T cells in coeliac disease. Genomic DNA came from ten 5-µm formalin-fixed paraffin-embedded scrolls per case. The TRG library came from about 200 ng of biopsy DNA amplified with LymphoTrack primers. TCRdb reran clone calling via CATT on the multiplex PCR reads. The data show approximately 420 gamma-chain clones, roughly 42% seen once. Specimen: a duodenal biopsy. These receptors all stem from a human donor with celiac disease.

This clone occurred a few times. The gene calls are TRGV8 and TRGJ1 or TRGJ2. CDR1 is VENAVY, CDR2 YDSYNSRV, per germline. The CDR3 totals 12 residues. The V and J ends lost 7 bases and 7 bases, in that order; junction bases with no gene match: 10. The CDR3 loop is CATCLAGYKKLF. In DNA, the CDR3 is TGTGCCACCTGTTTGGCGGGCTATAAGAAACTCTTT.

Turning to this clone: TCRdb assigns this DNA the protein of a much larger clone, which departs from its translation at residue 10; this likely reflects a read error, and the protein shown comes from translating the DNA. The V and J genes are TRGV2 and TRGJ1 or TRGJ2. The germline V gene encodes CDR1 EGSNGY and CDR2 YDSYNSKV. There are 13 residues in the CDR3. DNA for the CDR3: TGTGCCACCTGGGACGGGCGGTATTATAGGAAACTCTTT. As protein: CATWDGRYYRKLF.

Concerning this clone: TCRdb records a much larger clone's protein for this DNA, with a difference at residue 5 that likely arises from a read error; the protein given is the translation of the DNA. The chain recombines TRGV10 with TRGJ1 or TRGJ2. TRGV10 is reported as an ORF; its role is uncertain. The CDR3 runs 15 residues. J gave up 1 base and V 8 bases, and 12 bases lay outside the gene matches. As DNA, the CDR3 is TGTGCTGCGTGGGGTGACCAACCCAATTATTATAAGAAACTCTTT. It is translated as CAAWGDQPNYYKKLF.

This clone was detected only a few times. CDR3 loop: CATWGGNYYKKLF. CDR3 nucleotide sequence: TGTGCCACCTGGGGCGGCAATTATTATAAGAAACTCTTT. The gene calls are TRGV3 and TRGJ1 or TRGJ2. The CDR3 is made up of 13 amino acids. The junction had 5 bases not matched to a gene; V was cut back by 5 bases and J by 1 base. Germline CDR1 and CDR2: VTNTFY and YDVSTARD (reference sequence).

Judged by abundance, this clone is hyperexpanded. Other DNA sequences in this specimen translate into the identical CDR3. The chain joins TRGV2 to TRGJP2. CDR3 length equals 15 residues. In germline, CDR1 is EGSNGY, CDR2 YDSYNSKV. Trimming removed 2 bases from V and 2 bases from J; junction bases left unmatched: 5. This chain's CDR3 is CATWDENSSDWIKTF. The CDR3 DNA sequence: TGTGCCACCTGGGACGAGAACAGTAGTGATTGGATCAAGACGTTT.

Turning to this clone: For this DNA, TCRdb reports the protein of a much larger clone, which diverges at residue 5, most likely from a read error; the protein presented here is translated directly from the DNA. This CDR3 is CATWGSIYSSDWIKTF. The CDR3 DNA reads as TGTGCCACCTGGGGTAGTATATATAGTAGTGATTGGATCAAGACGTTT. The V and J genes are TRGV8 and TRGJP2. This CDR3 comprises 16 residues. The ends lost 5 bases at V and 0 bases at J; junction bases unmatched: 9. Germline V gene sequence: CDR1 VENAVY, CDR2 YDSYNSRV.

This clone has just a few counts. TCRdb pairs this DNA with a much larger clone's protein that differs at residue 3, likely a read error; the protein shown was translated from the DNA. The chain recombines TRGV10 with TRGJP2. TRGV10 belongs to the ORF category, with a function that is uncertain. The CDR3 consists of 14 residues. CDR3 loop: CAVWDPGSDWIKTF. The CDR3 nucleotides are TGTGCTGTGTGGGATCCCGGTAGTGATTGGATCAAGACGTTT.

The rearrangement uses TRGV11 and TRGJ1 or TRGJ2. TRGV11 is given ORF status, its function remaining uncertain. This CDR3 comprises 14 residues. V was pared by 15 bases and J by 6 bases, with 20 bases of the junction left unmatched. The CDR3 nucleotides are TGTGCCCTGCCTGGATTAGGCACTTGTTATAAGAAACTCTTT. This encodes CALPGLGTCYKKLF.

On this clone: TCRdb's entry gives the protein of a much larger clone, which mismatches this DNA's translation at residue 6, likely from a read error; the protein reported here is translated from the DNA. The J gene is TRGJP1, the V gene TRGV4. This CDR3 has 15 residues. Trimming cost V 4 bases and J 0 bases; bases outside gene matches: 5. The germline gives CDR1 EGSTGY, CDR2 YDSYTSSV. DNA for the CDR3: TGTGCCACCTGGGACGGTTATACCACTGGTTGGTTCAAGATATTT. This sequence encodes CATWDGYTTGWFKIF.

The CDR3 region has the DNA TGTGCCACCTGGGATGGGCCCTTGGTGGGTACCACTGGTTGGTTCAAGATATTT. It is translated as CATWDGPLVGTTGWFKIF. V is TRGV4 and J is TRGJP1. CDR1 is EGSTGY, CDR2 YDSYTSSV, per germline. The CDR3 is 18 residues long. The trim removed 0 bases at V and 1 base at J, leaving 11 bases unmatched.